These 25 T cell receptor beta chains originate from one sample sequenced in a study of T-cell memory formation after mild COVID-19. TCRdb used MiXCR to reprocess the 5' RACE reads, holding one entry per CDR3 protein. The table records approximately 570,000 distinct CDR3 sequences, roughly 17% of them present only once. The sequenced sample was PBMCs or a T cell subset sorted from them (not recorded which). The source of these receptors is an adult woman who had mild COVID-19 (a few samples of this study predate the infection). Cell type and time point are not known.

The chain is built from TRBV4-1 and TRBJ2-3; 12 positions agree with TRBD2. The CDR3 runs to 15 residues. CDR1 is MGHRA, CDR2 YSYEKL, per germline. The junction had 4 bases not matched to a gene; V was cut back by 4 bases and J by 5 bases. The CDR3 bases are TGCGCCAGCAGCCCGTGGACTAGCGGGAAAGATACGCAGTATTTT. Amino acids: CASSPWTSGKDTQYF.

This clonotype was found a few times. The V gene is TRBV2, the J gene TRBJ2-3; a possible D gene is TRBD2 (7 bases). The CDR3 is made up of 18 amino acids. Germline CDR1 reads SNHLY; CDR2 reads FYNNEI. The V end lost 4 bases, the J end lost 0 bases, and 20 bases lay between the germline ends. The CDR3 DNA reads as TGTGCCAGCAGTGTCGCTTCCCGGGGGGCGAGGAGCACAGATACGCAGTATTTT. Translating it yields CASSVASRGARSTDTQYF. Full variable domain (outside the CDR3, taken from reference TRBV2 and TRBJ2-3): EPEVTQTPSHQVTQMGQEVILRCVPISNHLYFYWYRQILGQKVEFLVSFYNNEISEKSEIFDDQFSVERPDGSNFTLKIRSTKLEDSAMYFCASSVASRGARSTDTQYFGPGTRLTVL.

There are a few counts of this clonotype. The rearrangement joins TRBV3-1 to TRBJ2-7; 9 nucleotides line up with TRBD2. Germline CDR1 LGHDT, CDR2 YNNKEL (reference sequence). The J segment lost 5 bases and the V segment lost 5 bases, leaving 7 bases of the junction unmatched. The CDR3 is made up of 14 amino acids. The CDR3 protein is CASSVDSGSNEQYF. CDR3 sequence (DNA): TGTGCCAGCAGCGTCGATAGCGGGAGCAACGAGCAGTACTTC.

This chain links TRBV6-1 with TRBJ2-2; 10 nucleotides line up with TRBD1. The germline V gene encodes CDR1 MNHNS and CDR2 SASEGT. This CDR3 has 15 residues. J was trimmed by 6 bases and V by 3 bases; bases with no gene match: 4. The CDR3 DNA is TGTGCCAGCAGTGAGGGACAGGGGACCCCCGGGGAGCTGTTTTTT. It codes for CASSEGQGTPGELFF.

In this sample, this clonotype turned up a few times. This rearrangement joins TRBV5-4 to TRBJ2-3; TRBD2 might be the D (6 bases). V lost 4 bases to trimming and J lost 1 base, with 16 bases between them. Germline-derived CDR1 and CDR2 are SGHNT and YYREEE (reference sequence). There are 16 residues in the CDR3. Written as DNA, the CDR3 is TGTGCCAGCAGCCCCGGGGGAAAGACGGGCACAGATACGCAGTATTTT. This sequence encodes CASSPGGKTGTDTQYF.

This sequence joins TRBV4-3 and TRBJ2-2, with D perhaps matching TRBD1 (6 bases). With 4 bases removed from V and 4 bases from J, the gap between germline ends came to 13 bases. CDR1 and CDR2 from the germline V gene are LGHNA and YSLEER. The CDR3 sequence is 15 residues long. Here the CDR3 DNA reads TGCGCCAGCAGCCGTTACAGGGAAGTCACCGGGGAGCTGTTTTTT. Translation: CASSRYREVTGELFF.

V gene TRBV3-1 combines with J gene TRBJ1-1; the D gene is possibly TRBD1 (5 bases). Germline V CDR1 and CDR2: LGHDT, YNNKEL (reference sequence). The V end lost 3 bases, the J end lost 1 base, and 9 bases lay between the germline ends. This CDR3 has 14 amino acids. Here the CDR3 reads CASSHAGRNTEAFF. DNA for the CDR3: TGTGCCAGCAGCCATGCAGGGCGGAACACTGAAGCTTTCTTT. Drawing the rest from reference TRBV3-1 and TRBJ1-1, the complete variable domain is DTAVSQTPKYLVTQMGNDKSIKCEQNLGHDTMYWYKQDSKKFLKIMFSYNNKELIINETVPNRFSPKSPDKAHLNLHINSLELGDSAVYFCASSHAGRNTEAFFGQGTRLTVV.

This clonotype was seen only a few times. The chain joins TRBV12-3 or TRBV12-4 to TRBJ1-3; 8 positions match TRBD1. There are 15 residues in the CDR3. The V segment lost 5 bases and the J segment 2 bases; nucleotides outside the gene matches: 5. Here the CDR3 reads CASSGMGQAGNTIYF. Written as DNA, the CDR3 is TGTGCCAGCAGTGGGATGGGACAGGCTGGAAACACCATATATTTT.

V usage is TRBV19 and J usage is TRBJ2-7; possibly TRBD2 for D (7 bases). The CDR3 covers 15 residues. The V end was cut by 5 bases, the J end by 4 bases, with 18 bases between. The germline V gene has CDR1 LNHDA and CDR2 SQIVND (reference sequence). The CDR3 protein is CASSVSWGGAYEQYF. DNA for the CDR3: TGTGCCAGTAGTGTTTCGTGGGGGGGCGCATACGAGCAGTACTTC.

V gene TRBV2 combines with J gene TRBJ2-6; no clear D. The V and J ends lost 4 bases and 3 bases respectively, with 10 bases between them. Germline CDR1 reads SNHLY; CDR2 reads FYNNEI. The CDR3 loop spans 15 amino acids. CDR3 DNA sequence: TGTGCCAGCAGTGGGTTCGATGGTGGGGCCAACGTCCTGACTTTC. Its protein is CASSGFDGGANVLTF.

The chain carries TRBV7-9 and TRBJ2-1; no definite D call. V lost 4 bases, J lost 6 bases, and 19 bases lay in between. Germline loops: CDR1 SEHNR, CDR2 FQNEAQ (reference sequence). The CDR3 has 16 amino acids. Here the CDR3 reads CASSSSQAPLPNEQFF. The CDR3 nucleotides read TGTGCCAGCAGCTCCTCCCAGGCACCCCTTCCCAATGAGCAGTTCTTC.

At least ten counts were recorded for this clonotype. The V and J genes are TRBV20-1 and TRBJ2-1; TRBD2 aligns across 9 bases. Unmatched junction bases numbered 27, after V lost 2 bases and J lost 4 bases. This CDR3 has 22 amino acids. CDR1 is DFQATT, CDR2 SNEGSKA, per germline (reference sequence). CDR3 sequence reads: CSARYTSGRVSGGTATYNEQFF. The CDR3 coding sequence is TGCAGTGCTAGATATACGTCAGGGAGGGTGAGCGGGGGGACCGCCACGTACAATGAGCAGTTCTTC.

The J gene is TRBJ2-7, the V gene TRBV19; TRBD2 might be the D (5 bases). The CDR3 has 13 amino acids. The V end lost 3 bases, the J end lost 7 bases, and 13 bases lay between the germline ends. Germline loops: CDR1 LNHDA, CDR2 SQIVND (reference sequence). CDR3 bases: TGTGCCAGTAGTATGGTGACACCGGGAGAGCAGTACTTC. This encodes CASSMVTPGEQYF. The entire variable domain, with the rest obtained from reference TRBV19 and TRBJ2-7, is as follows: DGGITQSPKYLFRKEGQNVTLSCEQNLNHDAMYWYRQDPGQGLRLIYYSQIVNDFQKGDIAEGYSVSREKKESFPLTVTSAQKNPTAFYLCASSMVTPGEQYFGPGTRLTVT.

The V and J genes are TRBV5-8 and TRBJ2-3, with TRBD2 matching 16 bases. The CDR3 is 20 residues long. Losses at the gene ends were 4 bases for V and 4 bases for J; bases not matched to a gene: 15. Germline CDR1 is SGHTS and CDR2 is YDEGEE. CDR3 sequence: CASSLGLAGGSLGRADTQYF. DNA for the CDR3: TGTGCCAGCAGCCTGGGACTAGCGGGAGGGTCCTTGGGTAGGGCAGATACGCAGTATTTT. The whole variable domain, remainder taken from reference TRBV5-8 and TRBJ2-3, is EAGVTQSPTHLIKTRGQQATLRCSPISGHTSVYWYQQALGLGLQFLLWYDEGEERNRGNFPPRFSGRQFPNYSSELNVNALELEDSALYLCASSLGLAGGSLGRADTQYFGPGTRLTVL.

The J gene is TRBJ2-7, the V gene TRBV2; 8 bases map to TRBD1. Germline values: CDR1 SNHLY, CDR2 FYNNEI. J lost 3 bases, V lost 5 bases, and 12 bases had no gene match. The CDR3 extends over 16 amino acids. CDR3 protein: CASSRRTGTVGYEQYF. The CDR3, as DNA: TGTGCCAGCAGTAGACGGACAGGGACCGTTGGCTACGAGCAGTACTTC. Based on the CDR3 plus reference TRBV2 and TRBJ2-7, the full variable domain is EPEVTQTPSHQVTQMGQEVILRCVPISNHLYFYWYRQILGQKVEFLVSFYNNEISEKSEIFDDQFSVERPDGSNFTLKIRSTKLEDSAMYFCASSRRTGTVGYEQYFGPGTRLTVT.

The CDR3 region is CASSAGGPLAKNIQYF. In DNA form, the CDR3 reads TGCGCCAGCAGCGCGGGAGGCCCTCTAGCCAAAAACATTCAGTACTTC. This chain links TRBV5-1 with TRBJ2-4, with 8 bases matching TRBD2. This CDR3 is built from 16 residues. V was pared by 4 bases and J by 0 bases, with 6 bases of the junction left unmatched. In germline, CDR1 is SGHRS, CDR2 YFSETQ.

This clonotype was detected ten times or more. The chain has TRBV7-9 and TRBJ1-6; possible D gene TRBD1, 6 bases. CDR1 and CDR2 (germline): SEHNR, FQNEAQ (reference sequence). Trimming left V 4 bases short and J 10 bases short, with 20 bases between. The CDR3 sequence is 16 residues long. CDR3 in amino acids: CASSSTGTTGNSPLHF. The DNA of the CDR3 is TGTGCCAGCAGCTCCACCGGGACAACAGGGAACTCACCCCTCCACTTT.

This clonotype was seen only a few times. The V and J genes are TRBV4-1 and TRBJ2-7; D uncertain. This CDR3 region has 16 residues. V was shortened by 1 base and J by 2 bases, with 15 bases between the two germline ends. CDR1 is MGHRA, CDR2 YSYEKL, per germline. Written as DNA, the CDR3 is TGCGCCAGCAGCCAAGTGTTGTTCTCGAACACCTACGAGCAGTACTTC. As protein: CASSQVLFSNTYEQYF.

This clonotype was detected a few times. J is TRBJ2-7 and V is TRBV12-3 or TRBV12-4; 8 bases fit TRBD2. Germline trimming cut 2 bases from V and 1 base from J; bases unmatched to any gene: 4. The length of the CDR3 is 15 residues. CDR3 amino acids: CASSLILAASYEQYF. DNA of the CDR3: TGTGCCAGCAGTTTAATACTAGCGGCATCCTACGAGCAGTACTTC.

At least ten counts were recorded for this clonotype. The CDR3 sequence: CASSLVAGGSYEQYF. CDR3 nucleotide sequence: TGTGCCAGCAGCTTAGTTGCAGGGGGCTCCTACGAGCAGTACTTC. This chain links TRBV7-2 with TRBJ2-7; TRBD1 aligns across 7 bases. The CDR3 has 15 amino acids. Trimming at V came to 1 base and at J to 0 bases, leaving 3 bases not matched to a gene. Germline lookup yields CDR1 SGHTA and CDR2 FQGNSA. The whole variable domain, remainder taken from reference TRBV7-2 and TRBJ2-7, is GAGVSQSPSNKVTEKGKDVELRCDPISGHTALYWYRQSLGQGLEFLIYFQGNSAPDKSGLPSDRFSAERTGGSVSTLTIQRTQQEDSAVYLCASSLVAGGSYEQYFGPGTRLTVT.

DNA for the CDR3: TGTGCCAGCAGCCAAACAGGGTTTTTGAACACCGGGGAGCTGTTTTTT. This gives the protein CASSQTGFLNTGELFF. This chain links TRBV3-1 with TRBJ2-2; TRBD1 is a possible D gene (6 bases). CDR3 length: 16 residues. Per germline, CDR1 LGHDT and CDR2 YNNKEL (reference sequence). The ends were cut back, 2 bases at V and 1 base at J, with 11 bases in the middle.

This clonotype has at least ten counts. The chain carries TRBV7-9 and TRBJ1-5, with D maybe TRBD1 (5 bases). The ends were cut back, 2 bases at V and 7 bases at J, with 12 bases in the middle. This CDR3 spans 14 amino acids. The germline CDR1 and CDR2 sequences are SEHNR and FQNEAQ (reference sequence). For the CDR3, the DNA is TGTGCCAGCAGCTTAAACGAGGGGAGGCAGCCCCAGCATTTT. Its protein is CASSLNEGRQPQHF.

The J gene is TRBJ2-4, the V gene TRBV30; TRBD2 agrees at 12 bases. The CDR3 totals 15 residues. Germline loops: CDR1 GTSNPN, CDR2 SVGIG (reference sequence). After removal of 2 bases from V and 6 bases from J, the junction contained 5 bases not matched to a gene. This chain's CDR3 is CAWSLTTSGRNIQYF. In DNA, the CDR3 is TGTGCCTGGAGTTTGACGACTAGCGGGAGAAACATTCAGTACTTC.

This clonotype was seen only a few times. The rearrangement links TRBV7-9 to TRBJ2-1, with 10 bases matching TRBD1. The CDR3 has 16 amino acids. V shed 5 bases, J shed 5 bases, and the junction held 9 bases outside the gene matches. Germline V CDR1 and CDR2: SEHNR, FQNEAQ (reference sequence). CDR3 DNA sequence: TGTGCCAGCAGCCCCTCGACAGGGGGCCTGGACAATGAGCAGTTCTTC. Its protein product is CASSPSTGGLDNEQFF.

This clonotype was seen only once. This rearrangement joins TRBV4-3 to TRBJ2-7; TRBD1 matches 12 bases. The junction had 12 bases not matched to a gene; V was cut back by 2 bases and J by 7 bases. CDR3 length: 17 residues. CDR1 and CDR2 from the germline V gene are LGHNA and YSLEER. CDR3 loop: CASSQRAPGQGAWEQYF. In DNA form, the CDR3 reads TGCGCCAGCAGCCAAAGGGCCCCGGGACAGGGGGCATGGGAGCAGTACTTC.